Listed here is a single T cell receptor beta chain. Its target is not known. This sample is drawn from a study of cytomegalovirus exposure and HLA in healthy donors. Study-level results: In vitro assays verified that three CMV-associated chains recognized CMV antigens specifically. The study designated around 150 TCR beta chains cytomegalovirus-associated.

Germline V gene lookup returns CDR1 LNHNV and CDR2 YYDKDF (reference sequence). The junction had 6 bases not matched to a gene; V was cut back by 0 bases and J by 6 bases. CDR3 length: 16 amino acids. Profiling relied on immunoSEQ multiplex PCR, and the TCRdb table lists in-frame clones only, not all of them. Among some 110,000 clones, 86% were seen once, and the ten largest hold about 5.3%. The donors were part of the validation cohort, which consisted of under 150 subjects and was separate from the first cohort of hundreds of subjects. The TCR sequence derives from a man aged 18 to 29 in good health and CMV-seronegative. The chain couples TRBV15 to TRBJ2-1; 9 bases align to TRBD2. The sequenced material came from PBMCs. CDR3 amino acids: CATSRDWASGANEQFF. The CDR3 DNA reads TGTGCCACCAGCAGAGATTGGGCTAGCGGGGCCAATGAGCAGTTCTTC.